A selection of T cell receptor beta chains follows, all from one sample in a study of beta chain features in type 1 diabetes. The table came from immunoSEQ multiplex PCR; TCRdb's copy has only in-frame clones and leaves some out. The sample yields 500,000 to 650,000 clones, about an eighth seen once. Sequenced: naive CD4+ T cells from blood. The source is a man younger than 45 with type 1 diabetes. Each CDR3 is given with its conserved first and last residue. A D gene is named only where the DNA matches it firmly. The size entry is marked missing in some rows and otherwise reads once, few, many or a size class.

d_call j_call v_call clone_size cdr3_nt cdr3_aa
. TRBJ1-1 TRBV21-1 few TGTGCCAGCACGGACGGACGATTCACTGAAGCTTTCTTT CASTDGRFTEAFF
TRBD1 TRBJ2-1 TRBV14 few TGTGCCAGCAGCCTTACTTCGTCAGGGGGTGCGCAGTTCTTC CASSLTSSGGAQFF
. TRBJ2-5 TRBV7-6 . TGTGCCAGCAGCCCAACAGGGTTCGGGGAGACCCAGTACTTC CASSPTGFGETQYF
. TRBJ2-1 TRBV14 . TGTGCCAGCAGTAGGGGCTCGAATGTTTACAATGAGCAGTTCTTC CASSRGSNVYNEQFF
TRBD1 TRBJ1-2 TRBV19 . TGTGCCAGTAGTCGGACAGGGGAAGGATATGGCTACACCTTC CASSRTGEGYGYTF
. TRBJ1-1 TRBV7-2 . TGTGCCAGCAAATTCTTGGCCGGGCCGGAGACTGAAGCTTTCTTT CASKFLAGPETEAFF
. TRBJ2-6 TRBV6-5 . TGTGCCAGCAGCCCGGAGTCTGGGGCCAACGTCCTGACTTTC CASSPESGANVLTF
. TRBJ2-3 TRBV1 . TGCACCAGCAACCCCAAAACTAGCGGGGGATGCACAGATACGCAGTATTTT CTSNPKTSGGCTDTQYF
. TRBJ2-6 TRBV19 few TGTGCCAGTAGTAACGCAGGGTTCTCTGGGGCCAACGTCCTGACTTTC CASSNAGFSGANVLTF
. TRBJ1-2 TRBV28 . TGTGCCAGCAGTTTAGCGGGGAGCGGCTACACCTTC CASSLAGSGYTF
. TRBJ2-1 TRBV5-6 . TGTGCCAGCAGCTACCGGGGTCTCTACAATGAGCAGTTCTTC CASSYRGLYNEQFF
. TRBJ2-1 TRBV29-1 . TGCAGCGTTGACAAGGACTACAATGAGCAGTTCTTC CSVDKDYNEQFF
TRBD1 TRBJ1-1 TRBV29-1 . TGCAGCGTAGCGGACAGGGGGACTTCTGAAGCTTTCTTT CSVADRGTSEAFF
. TRBJ2-1 TRBV5-8 . TGTGCCAGCAGCTTGATACACAATGAGCAGTTCTTC CASSLIHNEQFF
. TRBJ1-1 TRBV7-2 . TGTGCCAGCAGCCTCTCCCGGGGGGAAACTGAAGCTTTCTTT CASSLSRGETEAFF
. TRBJ2-5 TRBV7-2 . TGTGCCAGCAGCTTAGCGCACAGGGCGGAGACCCAGTACTTC CASSLAHRAETQYF
. TRBJ2-6 TRBV5-1 . TGCGCCACCGGTAATCAGGGGGCCAACGTCCTGACTTTC CATGNQGANVLTF
. TRBJ1-4 TRBV7-6 . TGTGCCAGCAGCTTAGTGGGGCAGGGAGAAGAAAAACTGTTTTTT CASSLVGQGEEKLFF
. TRBJ2-1 TRBV4-2 few TGTGCCAGCAGCCATGTACGGCTATACAATGAGCAGTTCTTC CASSHVRLYNEQFF
. TRBJ2-2 TRBV4-3 few TGCGCCAGCAGCCAAGATGGCTTGGGGTACACCGGGGAGCTGTTTTTT CASSQDGLGYTGELFF
. TRBJ2-7 TRBV25-1 few TGTGCCAGCCGGACCCACTACGAGCAGTACTTC CASRTHYEQYF
. TRBJ1-1 TRBV27 . TGTGCCAGCAGTTTCTCGGGGGACACTGAAGCTTTCTTT CASSFSGDTEAFF
TRBD1 TRBJ1-5 TRBV7-2 few TGTGCCAGCAGACTCAGGACAGGGGAGAATCAGCCCCAGCATTTT CASRLRTGENQPQHF
. TRBJ2-1 TRBV29-1 few TGCAGCGTTGACTCCGAGTTCTTC CSVDSEFF
. TRBJ2-7 TRBV18 . TGTGCCAGCTCATCAGTTTCCTACGAGCAGTACTTC CASSSVSYEQYF
. TRBJ2-2 TRBV5-8 . TGTGCCAGCAGCCTATATGTAGGGGAGGAGGACGGGGAGCTGTTTTTT CASSLYVGEEDGELFF
. TRBJ2-7 TRBV5-1 . TGCGCCAGCAGCTTGGCCGAATCGGGGGAGCAGTACTTC CASSLAESGEQYF
TRBD1 TRBJ2-5 TRBV4-3 few TGCGCCAGCAGCCAAGAATGGACAGGGCAAGAGACCCAGTACTTC CASSQEWTGQETQYF
. TRBJ1-1 TRBV29-1 few TGCAGCGTTGATCCCCGGATGAACACTGAAGCTTTCTTT CSVDPRMNTEAFF
TRBD1 TRBJ2-7 TRBV5-1 . TGCGCCAGCAGCCCTACCGGGACAGGGGATACCTACGAGCAGTACTTC CASSPTGTGDTYEQYF
. TRBJ1-1 TRBV2 . TGTGCCAGCACCGAGAACACTGAAGCTTTCTTT CASTENTEAFF
. TRBJ1-5 TRBV6-1 . TGTGCCAGCAGTGAATTCCTTAGCAATCAGCCCCAGCATTTT CASSEFLSNQPQHF
TRBD1 TRBJ1-1 TRBV7-9 few TGTGCCAGCAGCTCGGGGACAGGGGTGAACACTGAAGCTTTCTTT CASSSGTGVNTEAFF
. TRBJ1-4 TRBV7-9 few TGTGCCAGCAGCCTTCGGGACCAGCCCAAGGAAAAACTGTTTTTT CASSLRDQPKEKLFF
TRBD1 TRBJ1-5 TRBV7-2 . TGTGCCAGCAGCCTCCGACAGGGAGGGAGCAATCAGCCCCAGCATTTT CASSLRQGGSNQPQHF
. TRBJ2-7 TRBV4-3 few TGCGCCAGCAGCCAAGGGGCACCCCGGGCCTACGAGCAGTACTTC CASSQGAPRAYEQYF
. TRBJ1-1 TRBV7-3 . TGTGCCAGCAGCTTACAGTTTAACACTGAAGCTTTCTTT CASSLQFNTEAFF
. TRBJ2-1 TRBV25-1 few TGTGCCAGCAGCGCTACCGACAGATACAATGAGCAGTTCTTC CASSATDRYNEQFF
. TRBJ1-1 TRBV29-1 few TGCAGCGTTGACCCCACGGCTGGTGAAGCTTTCTTT CSVDPTAGEAFF
TRBD1 TRBJ2-7 TRBV6-5 . TGTGCCAGCAGCTCCGGACAGGTCGGTTCCTACGAGCAGTACTTC CASSSGQVGSYEQYF
. TRBJ2-5 TRBV5-4 few TGTGCCAGCGCTGTGTCCCAAGAGACCCAGTACTTC CASAVSQETQYF
. TRBJ2-5 TRBV11-2 few TGTGCCAGCAGCTTACCGGGGGGCTGGGAGACCCAGTACTTC CASSLPGGWETQYF
TRBD1 TRBJ2-1 TRBV6-5 . TGTGCCAGCAGTCCGACAGGGGATTCCTACAATGAGCAGTTCTTC CASSPTGDSYNEQFF
TRBD1 TRBJ2-7 TRBV6-5 . TGTGCCAGCAGCCTCGGGACAGGGGGAGAGCAGTACTTC CASSLGTGGEQYF
. TRBJ1-5 TRBV19 . TGTGCCAGTAGGACTCAAGGGGACCAGCCCCAGCATTTT CASRTQGDQPQHF
TRBD1 TRBJ1-4 TRBV7-9 few TGTGCCAGCAGTCCGACAGGGGTCCGTGGGGATGAAAAACTGTTTTTT CASSPTGVRGDEKLFF
. TRBJ1-2 TRBV25-1 . TGTGCCAGCAGTGAATACGACTATGGCTACACCTTC CASSEYDYGYTF
. TRBJ1-3 TRBV9 few TGTGCCAGCAGCTCGGACCCTGGAAACACCATATATTTT CASSSDPGNTIYF
. TRBJ2-1 TRBV29-1 . TGCAGCGTTGCGATTGGAGCGGCCAACAATGAGCAGTTCTTC CSVAIGAANNEQFF
. TRBJ1-2 TRBV6-5 few TGTGCCAGCAGTTACTCGGCAGGGGTACCTAGCTATGGCTACACCTTC CASSYSAGVPSYGYTF
TRBD2 TRBJ2-3 TRBV7-2 . TGTGCCAGCAGCTTTGTAATTTCGGGGGGAGATACGCAGTATTTT CASSFVISGGDTQYF
. TRBJ2-6 TRBV7-9 . TGTGCCAGCAGCTCCTCTAGGGGGTCTGGGGCCAACGTCCTGACTTTC CASSSSRGSGANVLTF
. TRBJ2-3 TRBV5-4 . TGTGCCAGCAGCACCCCCCGTCCGGGGGATACGCAGTATTTT CASSTPRPGDTQYF
. TRBJ2-3 TRBV11-2 . TGTGCCAGCAGCCTAGACAGCACAGATACGCAGTATTTT CASSLDSTDTQYF
TRBD1 TRBJ1-6 TRBV7-8 . TGTGCCAGCAGCTTAGAAGGACAGGGGAATTCACCCCTCCACTTT CASSLEGQGNSPLHF
. TRBJ1-2 TRBV6-6 . TGTGCCAGCAGTCCCCGGGATGACTACACCTTC CASSPRDDYTF
. TRBJ1-2 TRBV11-2 few TGTGCCAGCAGCCGGGACAACCTATATGGCTACACCTTC CASSRDNLYGYTF
TRBD1 TRBJ2-3 TRBV15 . TGTGCCACCAGCACGTCCATATCCCCAGGGGGTACCCAACACAGTAGCACAGATACGCAGTATTTT CATSTSISPGGTQHSSTDTQYF